The rows below give T cell receptor beta chains drawn from one sample of a study of spatial heterogeneity in lung cancer. TCRdb passed the 5' RACE reads through MiXCR, listing each CDR3 protein once. The sample yields some 28,000 distinct CDR3 sequences, roughly 8.4% seen once. The material was PBMCs, obtained at surgery. These receptors were taken from a female donor with early-stage non-small cell lung cancer. CDR3s include the opening cysteine and the closing phenylalanine or tryptophan. D genes are given only for firm matches. Some rows mark clone size as missing; the rest say once, few, many or name a class of expanded clone.

many	TRBD1	TRBV28	TRBJ2-7	TGTGCCAGCAGTCCTAACAGGGGGCGCGAGGGAACCGAGCAGTACTTC	CASSPNRGREGTEQYF
.	TRBD1	TRBV12-3/TRBV12-4	TRBJ1-1	TGTGCCAGCAGTCACCGACAGGGGGATGGTGAAGCTTTCTTT	CASSHRQGDGEAFF
.	.	TRBV10-2	TRBJ2-3	TGCGTCAGCAGTGAGTCGAAATCGAGCGGCTACACAGATACGCAGTATTTT	CVSSESKSSGYTDTQYF
many	.	TRBV6-2/TRBV6-3	TRBJ1-5	TGTGCCAGCAGTTACCCATCGGGGGGGTCCGGCAATCAGCCCCAGCATTTT	CASSYPSGGSGNQPQHF
many	TRBD1	TRBV7-8	TRBJ1-1	TGTGCCAGCAGCTTAACAGGGGCCACTGAAGCTTTCTTT	CASSLTGATEAFF
few	TRBD2	TRBV6-2/TRBV6-3	TRBJ2-7	TGTGCCAGCAGTAACACTGGACTAGCATCCTACGAGCAGTACTTC	CASSNTGLASYEQYF
many	.	TRBV2	TRBJ1-5	TGTGCCAGCAGAGGGGCTCCCGCGAATCAGCCCCAGCATTTT	CASRGAPANQPQHF
few	TRBD2	TRBV4-2	TRBJ2-7	TGTGCCAGCAGCCAAGCTTCGCCGGGACTAGCGTTCGAGCAGTACTTC	CASSQASPGLAFEQYF
many	.	TRBV6-2/TRBV6-3	TRBJ2-7	TGTGCCAGCAGCCCGGCGGGCAGGGCGACCTACGAGCAGTACTTC	CASSPAGRATYEQYF
many	.	TRBV29-1	TRBJ2-1	TGCAGCGTTCGTCGTAACAATGAGCAGTTCTTC	CSVRRNNEQFF
.	TRBD2	TRBV5-1	TRBJ2-3	TGCGCCAGCAGCTGGACTAGCGGGGGGTCACTTGTCAGCACAGATACGCAGTATTTT	CASSWTSGGSLVSTDTQYF
.	TRBD2	TRBV2	TRBJ2-2	TGTGCCAGCAGTAGCGGGAGTCCGAACACCGGGGAGCTGTTTTTT	CASSSGSPNTGELFF
few	.	TRBV30	TRBJ1-2	TGTGCCTGGACTTCGGGCGGAGGTACCCTTGGCTACACCTTC	CAWTSGGGTLGYTF
few	TRBD2	TRBV7-2	TRBJ2-5	TGTGCCAGCAGCTTAGGATTAGCGGGAGGGCAAGAGACCCAGTACTTC	CASSLGLAGGQETQYF
many	.	TRBV7-9	TRBJ2-5	TGTGCCAGCAGCTTCGGCTACAAACAAGAGACCCAGTACTTC	CASSFGYKQETQYF
few	.	TRBV6-6	TRBJ1-2	TGTGCCAGCAGTCCCACTACAGGGTATGGTGGCTACACCTTC	CASSPTTGYGGYTF
many	TRBD2	TRBV10-3	TRBJ2-7	TGTGCCATCAGTGAGTCGCTGACTAGCGGTTCCTACGAGCAGTACTTC	CAISESLTSGSYEQYF
many	TRBD1	TRBV20-1	TRBJ1-1	TGCAGTGCTAGAGGGACAGGGGAGAACACTGAAGCTTTCTTT	CSARGTGENTEAFF
few	.	TRBV7-9	TRBJ1-6	TGTGCCAGCAGCCCGGGGACCGGTCAAAATTCACCCCTCCACTTT	CASSPGTGQNSPLHF
few	.	TRBV5-4	TRBJ1-1	TGTGCCAGCAGCAAAATGGGGTTGGCAAGCCCTGAAGCTTTCTTT	CASSKMGLASPEAFF
many	TRBD1	TRBV18	TRBJ1-1	TGTGCCAGCTCACCCAGGGACAGGGTATTCACTGAAGCTTTCTTT	CASSPRDRVFTEAFF
.	TRBD2	TRBV29-1	TRBJ2-3	TGCAGCGCGATGCTACTAGCGGGTAGCACAGATACGCAGTATTTT	CSAMLLAGSTDTQYF
few	TRBD2	TRBV7-6	TRBJ2-1	TGTGCCAGCAGCTTAGAAGGGGGGACAATTATTAGCGGGAGATACAATGAGCAGTTCTTC	CASSLEGGTIISGRYNEQFF
.	TRBD2	TRBV20-1	TRBJ2-1	TGCAGTGCTAGAACCCTAGTAGCGGGAGGTTACAATGAGCAGTTCTTC	CSARTLVAGGYNEQFF
.	TRBD1	TRBV7-9	TRBJ1-2	TGTGCCAGCAGTTTAGATATAACAGGGGATGGCTACACCTTC	CASSLDITGDGYTF
.	.	TRBV29-1	TRBJ2-1	TGCAGCGTTGGAGGGGCCCTGCGGCTAACGGGGATTAACAATGAGCAGTTCTTC	CSVGGALRLTGINNEQFF
many	.	TRBV3-1	TRBJ2-2	TGTGCCAGCAGCCAATCTAGACCCGCGAACACCGGGGAGCTGTTTTTT	CASSQSRPANTGELFF
many	TRBD2	TRBV29-1	TRBJ2-1	TGCAGCGCTGACGCGGGACTAGCGGGAGGCGACGACAATGAGCAGTTCTTC	CSADAGLAGGDDNEQFF
.	TRBD2	TRBV6-5	TRBJ2-7	TGTGCCAGCAGTTACCTAGCGGGAGGGTACTCCTCTTCTCGAGAGCAGTACTTC	CASSYLAGGYSSSREQYF
.	TRBD1	TRBV7-2	TRBJ2-3	TGTGCCAGCAGCTTAGATAGCAAGACAGGGCTTCTTACAGATACGCAGTATTTT	CASSLDSKTGLLTDTQYF
many	.	TRBV6-5	TRBJ2-3	TGTGCCAGCAGTTACGCGACTGTACGCACAGATACGCAGTATTTT	CASSYATVRTDTQYF
once	.	TRBV4-2	TRBJ1-1	TGTGCCAGCAGCCAAGATGGGGAGGTTACTGAAGCTTTCTTT	CASSQDGEVTEAFF
.	.	TRBV19	TRBJ2-2	TGTGCCAGTAGTCGGGACGCCGGGAGTTTGTCCGGGGAGCTGTTTTTT	CASSRDAGSLSGELFF
many	TRBD1	TRBV5-6	TRBJ2-1	TGTGCCAGCAGCACCGGGACAGGGGGCAATGAGCAGTTCTTC	CASSTGTGGNEQFF
few	TRBD2	TRBV6-5	TRBJ2-1	TGTGCCAGCAGGACTAGCGGGACTGCCTACAATGAGCAGTTCTTC	CASRTSGTAYNEQFF
many	.	TRBV30	TRBJ1-2	TGTGCCTGGAGTGGGACTTTAGGCTACACCTTC	CAWSGTLGYTF
.	TRBD1	TRBV27	TRBJ1-6	TGTGCCAGCAGCCGACAGGGCTCCTATAATTCACCCCTCCACTTT	CASSRQGSYNSPLHF
many	.	TRBV9	TRBJ2-3	TGTGCCAGCAGCGTAGCAAGCGTCCCAGATACGCAGTATTTT	CASSVASVPDTQYF